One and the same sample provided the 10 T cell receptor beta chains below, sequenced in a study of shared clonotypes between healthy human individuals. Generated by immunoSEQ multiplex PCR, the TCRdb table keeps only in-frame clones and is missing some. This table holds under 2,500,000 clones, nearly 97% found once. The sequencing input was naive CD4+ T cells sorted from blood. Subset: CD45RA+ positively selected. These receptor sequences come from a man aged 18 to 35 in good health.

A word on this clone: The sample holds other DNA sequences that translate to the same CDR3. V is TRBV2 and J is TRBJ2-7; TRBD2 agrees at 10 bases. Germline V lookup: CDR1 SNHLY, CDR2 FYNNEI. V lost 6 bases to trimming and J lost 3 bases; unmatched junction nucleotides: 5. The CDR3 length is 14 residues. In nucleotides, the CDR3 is TGTGCCAGCAGGGCTAGCGGGGGTGGCTACGAGCAGTACTTC. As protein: CASRASGGGYEQYF.

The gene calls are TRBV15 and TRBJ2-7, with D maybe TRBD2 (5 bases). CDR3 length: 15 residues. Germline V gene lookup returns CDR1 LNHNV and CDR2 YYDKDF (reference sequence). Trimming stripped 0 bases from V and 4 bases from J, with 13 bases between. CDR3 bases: TGTGCCACCAGCAGAGAAGTCCACGGGGTTTACGAGCAGTACTTC. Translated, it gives CATSREVHGVYEQYF.

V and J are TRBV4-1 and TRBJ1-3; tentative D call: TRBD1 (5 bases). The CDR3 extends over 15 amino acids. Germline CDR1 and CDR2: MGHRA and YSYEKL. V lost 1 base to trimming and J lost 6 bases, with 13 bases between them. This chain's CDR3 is CASSQAWDRSNTIYF. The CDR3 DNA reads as TGCGCCAGCAGCCAAGCTTGGGACCGATCAAACACCATATATTTT.

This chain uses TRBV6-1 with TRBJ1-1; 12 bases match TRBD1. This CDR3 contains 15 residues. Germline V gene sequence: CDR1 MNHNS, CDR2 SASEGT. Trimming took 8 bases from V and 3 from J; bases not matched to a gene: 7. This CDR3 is CASHRDRGRYTEAFF. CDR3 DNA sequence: TGTGCCAGCCACCGGGACAGGGGGCGTTACACTGAAGCTTTCTTT.

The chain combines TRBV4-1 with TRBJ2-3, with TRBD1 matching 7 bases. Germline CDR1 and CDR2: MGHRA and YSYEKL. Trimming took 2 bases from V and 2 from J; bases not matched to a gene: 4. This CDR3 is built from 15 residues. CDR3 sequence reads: CASSQTGQTTDTQYF. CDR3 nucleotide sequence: TGCGCCAGCAGCCAAACGGGACAGACCACAGATACGCAGTATTTT.

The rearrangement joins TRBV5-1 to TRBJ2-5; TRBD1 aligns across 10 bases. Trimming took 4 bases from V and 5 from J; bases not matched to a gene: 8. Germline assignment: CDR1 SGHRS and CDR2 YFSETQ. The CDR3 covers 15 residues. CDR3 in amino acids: CASSEGQGLGETQYF. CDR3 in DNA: TGCGCCAGCAGCGAGGGACAGGGGCTCGGGGAGACCCAGTACTTC.

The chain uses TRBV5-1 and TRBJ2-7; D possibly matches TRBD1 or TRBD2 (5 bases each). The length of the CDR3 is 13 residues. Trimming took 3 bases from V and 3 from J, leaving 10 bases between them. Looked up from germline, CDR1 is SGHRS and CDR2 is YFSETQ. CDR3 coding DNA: TGCGCCAGCAGCTGGGACCCTTTCTACGAGCAGTACTTC. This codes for CASSWDPFYEQYF.

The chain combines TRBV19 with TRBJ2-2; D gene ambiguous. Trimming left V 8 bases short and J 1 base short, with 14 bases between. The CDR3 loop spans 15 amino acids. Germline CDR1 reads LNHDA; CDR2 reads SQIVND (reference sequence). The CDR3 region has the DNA TGTGCCAGTGTGCCCCACCTAGGGAACACCGGGGAGCTGTTTTTT. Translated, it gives CASVPHLGNTGELFF.

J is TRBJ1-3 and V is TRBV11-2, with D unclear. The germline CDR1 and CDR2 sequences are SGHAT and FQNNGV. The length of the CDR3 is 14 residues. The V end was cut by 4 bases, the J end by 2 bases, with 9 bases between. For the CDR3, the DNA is TGTGCCAGCAGCTCCGTTCCCGCTGGAAACACCATATATTTT. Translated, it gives CASSSVPAGNTIYF.

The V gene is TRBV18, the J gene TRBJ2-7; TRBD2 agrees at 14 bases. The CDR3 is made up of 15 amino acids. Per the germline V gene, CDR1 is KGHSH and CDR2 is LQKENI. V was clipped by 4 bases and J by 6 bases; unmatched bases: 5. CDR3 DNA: TGTGCCAGCTCACTACTGGGACTAGCGGGAGCCGAGCAGTACTTC. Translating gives CASSLLGLAGAEQYF.